Shown below are 27 T cell receptor beta chains from a single sample sequenced in a study of T-cell memory formation after mild COVID-19. TCRdb itself ran the 5' RACE reads through MiXCR, one entry per CDR3 protein. This sample carries some 130,000 distinct CDR3 sequences, 25% of them seen once, and the ten largest clones take 24%. The sequenced sample was PBMCs or a T cell subset sorted from them (not recorded which). The receptors shown here come from an adult woman who had mild COVID-19 (a few samples of this study predate the infection). Cell type and time point are not known.

The chain links TRBV7-8 to TRBJ2-3; unclear D gene. This CDR3 is 14 amino acids long. Between the trimmed V and J ends, which lost 4 bases and 1 base, there was a span of 9 bases. The germline V gene has CDR1 SGHVS and CDR2 FQNEAQ. The CDR3 nucleotides are TGTGCCAGCAGCTCGTCCAGAGGCACAGATACGCAGTATTTT. Protein sequence: CASSSSRGTDTQYF.

The V call is TRBV7-3, the J call TRBJ2-3, with no clear D. CDR3 length equals 13 residues. The germline gives CDR1 SGHTA, CDR2 FQGTGA. Trimming cost V 4 bases and J 5 bases, with 10 bases left between them. The CDR3 here is CASSSLPQDTQYF. The CDR3 DNA reads as TGTGCCAGCAGCTCCCTTCCCCAAGATACGCAGTATTTT.

The chain employs TRBV12-3 or TRBV12-4 and TRBJ2-3; D is unclear. Trimming cost V 2 bases and J 1 base, with 7 bases left between them. The CDR3 covers 14 residues. CDR3 protein: CASSLWRRTDTQYF. CDR3 coding DNA: TGTGCCAGCAGTTTATGGCGTCGCACAGATACGCAGTATTTT.

The rearrangement uses TRBV3-1 and TRBJ2-5; 7 nucleotides agree with TRBD2. The CDR3 is 15 amino acids. V was clipped by 4 bases and J by 5 bases; unmatched bases: 10. Germline lookup yields CDR1 LGHDT and CDR2 YNNKEL (reference sequence). CDR3 residues: CASSRGSDPQETQYF. The DNA of the CDR3 is TGTGCCAGCAGCCGCGGGAGTGACCCCCAGGAGACCCAGTACTTC.

This clonotype appeared a few times. The V gene is TRBV19, the J gene TRBJ2-7; possibly TRBD2 for D (5 bases). Germline V gene lookup returns CDR1 LNHDA and CDR2 SQIVND (reference sequence). This CDR3 contains 15 residues. V was shortened by 10 bases and J by 0 bases, with 19 bases between the two germline ends. The CDR3 loop is CATSNYLGSSYEQYF. For the CDR3, the DNA is TGTGCCACTTCGAATTATTTAGGGAGCTCCTACGAGCAGTACTTC.

The chain has TRBV20-1 and TRBJ2-3; TRBD2 aligns across 11 bases. Germline CDR1 DFQATT, CDR2 SNEGSKA (reference sequence). The V gene end was trimmed by 0 bases and the J gene end by 4 bases; junction bases not matched to a gene: 12. The CDR3 spans 18 residues. CDR3 DNA sequence: TGCAGTGCTAGAGATCGGTATACTAGCGGGAGATTGTCAGATACGCAGTATTTT. It specifies CSARDRYTSGRLSDTQYF.

V gene TRBV4-2 combines with J gene TRBJ1-1, with TRBD1 matching 10 bases. Per germline, CDR1 LGHNA and CDR2 YNFKEQ. Trimming removed 1 base from V and 7 bases from J; junction bases left unmatched: 6. The CDR3 totals 15 residues. The CDR3: CASSQALGQGSEAFF. Here the CDR3 DNA reads TGTGCCAGCAGCCAAGCCTTGGGACAGGGGAGTGAAGCTTTCTTT.

This CDR3 reads CASSLGQGLVTEAFF. In nucleotides, the CDR3 is TGTGCCAGCAGCTTGGGTCAGGGGCTCGTCACTGAAGCTTTCTTT. The rearrangement joins TRBV7-6 to TRBJ1-1, with D perhaps TRBD1 (6 bases). Trimming took off 3 bases at V and 4 bases at J, with 15 bases between the two ends. The CDR3 extends over 15 amino acids. Germline V gene data show CDR1 as SGHVS and CDR2 as FNYEAQ.

This clonotype has a handful of counts. This CDR3 reads CASRSPSGGLLETQYF. The CDR3 region has the DNA TGTGCCAGCCGATCGCCCAGCGGGGGTCTTCTGGAGACCCAGTACTTC. The V gene is TRBV7-2, the J gene TRBJ2-5, with TRBD2 matching over 8 bases. The CDR3 length is 16 residues. CDR1 SGHTA and CDR2 FQGNSA come from the germline V gene. J gave up 5 bases and V 8 bases, and 16 bases lay outside the gene matches.

This clonotype was recorded a few times. This sequence joins TRBV7-9 and TRBJ1-1, with D uncertain. CDR1 and CDR2 (germline): SEHNR, FQNEAQ (reference sequence). V lost 3 bases, J lost 5 bases, and 10 bases lay in between. The CDR3 length is 13 residues. The CDR3 coding sequence is TGTGCCAGCAGCTTCGGGGTGGGGACTGAAGCTTTCTTT. This sequence encodes CASSFGVGTEAFF.

This clonotype has just a few counts. The chain carries TRBV24-1 and TRBJ2-1; D ambiguous. Trimming took off 2 bases at V and 5 bases at J, with 12 bases between the two ends. The CDR3 has 15 residues. Germline loops: CDR1 KGHDR, CDR2 SFDVKD. The CDR3 region is CATSDYDSHHNEQFF. In DNA form, the CDR3 reads TGTGCCACCAGTGATTACGACTCCCACCACAATGAGCAGTTCTTC.

This chain joins TRBV4-1 and TRBJ2-7; 7 bases are a match to TRBD2. The CDR3 has 17 residues. The V gene's germline CDR1 is MGHRA and CDR2 YSYEKL. After removal of 0 bases from V and 0 bases from J, the junction contained 8 bases not matched to a gene. CDR3 DNA sequence: TGCGCCAGCAGCCAAGAGGGTGGTCTAGCGGACTCCTACGAGCAGTACTTC. Amino acids: CASSQEGGLADSYEQYF.

This clonotype was seen a handful of times. The rearrangement joins TRBV12-3 or TRBV12-4 to TRBJ1-2; D is unresolved. This CDR3 comprises 15 residues. V lost 1 base, J lost 8 bases, and 17 bases lay in between. The CDR3 reads CASSLVQAPVGGYTF. The CDR3 nucleotides are TGTGCCAGCAGTTTAGTGCAGGCCCCCGTCGGGGGCTACACCTTC.

This clonotype was recorded a few times. The DNA for the CDR3 is TGTGCCAGCAGTACAGGTTTAGCCAAAAACATTCAGTACTTC. Residues: CASSTGLAKNIQYF. The chain couples TRBV12-3 or TRBV12-4 to TRBJ2-4; TRBD1 is a possible D gene (5 bases). There are 14 residues in the CDR3. V was shortened by 5 bases and J by 0 bases, with 8 bases between the two germline ends.

This clonotype was counted only a few times. The gene calls are TRBV30 and TRBJ1-2, with D tentatively TRBD1 (5 bases). V was pared by 4 bases and J by 4 bases, with 7 bases between. The CDR3 has 11 amino acids. Germline CDR1 and CDR2: GTSNPN and SVGIG (reference sequence). CDR3 DNA sequence: TGTGCCTGGACAAGGGGCTATGGCTACACCTTC. Encoded protein: CAWTRGYGYTF.

The chain recombines TRBV13 with TRBJ1-2, with 7 bases aligning to TRBD1. V was pared by 6 bases and J by 3 bases, with 10 bases of the junction left unmatched. The length of the CDR3 is 15 residues. The germline V gene has CDR1 PRHDT and CDR2 FYEKMQ (reference sequence). The CDR3 region is CASSPLPTGDYGYTF. Here the CDR3 DNA reads TGTGCCAGCAGTCCTTTACCCACAGGGGACTATGGCTACACCTTC.

This clonotype has just a few counts. This rearrangement joins TRBV4-1 to TRBJ2-1, with TRBD1 as a possible D gene (7 bases). Trimming removed 6 bases at V and 9 bases at J, with 21 bases between. There are 15 residues in the CDR3. The germline V gene has CDR1 MGHRA and CDR2 YSYEKL. The CDR3 loop is CASSRIGGGVGEQFF. The CDR3 DNA reads as TGCGCCAGCAGTCGTATAGGGGGCGGGGTAGGTGAGCAGTTCTTC.

This sequence joins TRBV12-3 or TRBV12-4 and TRBJ1-2; D gene unclear. The CDR3 is 13 residues long. The V gene lost 1 base and the J gene lost 6 bases, with 9 bases spanning the gap. The DNA for the CDR3 is TGTGCCAGCAGTTTAGGTTTTTTGGATGGCTACACCTTC. Protein product: CASSLGFLDGYTF.

The chain recombines TRBV29-1 with TRBJ1-5; tentative D call: TRBD1 (5 bases). CDR3 size: 15 residues. The V gene lost 4 bases and the J gene lost 0 bases, with 13 bases spanning the gap. Germline lookup yields CDR1 SQVTM and CDR2 ANQGSEA. This CDR3 is CSVGSVGDSNQPQHF. DNA of the CDR3: TGCAGCGTTGGGTCGGTGGGGGATAGCAATCAGCCCCAGCATTTT.

The rearrangement joins TRBV30 to TRBJ2-2, with no clear D. V lost 2 bases, J lost 5 bases, and 12 bases lay in between. The CDR3 spans 14 residues. The V gene's germline CDR1 is GTSNPN and CDR2 SVGIG (reference sequence). CDR3 amino acids: CAWSHIVGTGELFF. Here the CDR3 DNA reads TGTGCCTGGAGTCATATCGTGGGGACCGGGGAGCTGTTTTTT.

This clonotype was recorded many times. This chain connects TRBV29-1 to TRBJ1-4, with D maybe TRBD1 (5 bases). With 6 bases removed from V and 7 bases from J, the gap between germline ends came to 15 bases. There are 13 residues in the CDR3. Germline values: CDR1 SQVTM, CDR2 ANQGSEA. CDR3 in amino acids: CSVDEGIGEKLFF. In nucleotides, the CDR3 is TGCAGCGTAGACGAGGGGATCGGTGAAAAACTGTTTTTT.

The genes are TRBV7-6 and TRBJ2-7; 7 positions match TRBD1. Per germline, CDR1 SGHVS and CDR2 FNYEAQ. CDR3 length equals 16 residues. Unmatched junction bases numbered 10, after V lost 3 bases and J lost 2 bases. The CDR3 region has the DNA TGTGCCAGCAGCTTTAAGGGACAGCCTGGGACCTACGAGCAGTACTTC. As protein: CASSFKGQPGTYEQYF.

A note on this clonotype: Relative to the germline gene, one junction end is altered; a read error may explain this. The chain couples TRBV7-6 to TRBJ1-1; D is unclear. Germline CDR1 and CDR2: SGHVS and FNYEAQ. There are 15 residues in the CDR3. The CDR3 protein is CASTLATLGYTEAFF. In DNA form, the CDR3 reads TGTGCCAGCACCTTAGCGACCCTGGGATACACTGAAGCTTTCTTT.

The chain is built from TRBV29-1 and TRBJ2-7; D gene ambiguous. Germline-derived CDR1 and CDR2 are SQVTM and ANQGSEA. Trimming removed 5 bases at V and 6 bases at J, with 14 bases between. The CDR3 totals 12 residues. CDR3 sequence (DNA): TGCAGCGTTCGGTTAGTCGGGCGCGAGCAGTACTTC. It codes for CSVRLVGREQYF.

This clonotype was recorded a few times. The chain carries TRBV4-2 and TRBJ2-2, with D perhaps TRBD2 (6 bases). V was cut by 8 bases and J by 0 bases, with 16 bases left in between. Germline V gene lookup returns CDR1 LGHNA and CDR2 YNFKEQ. The CDR3 is 16 amino acids. In nucleotides, the CDR3 is TGTGCCAGCTCGACCACGACGGGGGCGAACACCGGGGAGCTGTTTTTT. It is translated as CASSTTTGANTGELFF.

This clonotype was picked up many times. The chain recombines TRBV12-3 or TRBV12-4 with TRBJ1-2, with D possibly TRBD1 on 5 matching bases. V lost 3 bases and J 10 bases, leaving 15 bases between the germline ends. This CDR3 region has 13 residues. CDR3: CASSFSGPGDYTF. Written as DNA, the CDR3 is TGTGCCAGCAGTTTCTCGGGGCCCGGTGACTACACCTTC.

This clonotype was found many times. J is TRBJ2-1 and V is TRBV5-1; D ambiguous. Trimming took off 0 bases at V and 6 bases at J, with 7 bases between the two ends. The CDR3 is 13 residues long. CDR1 is SGHRS, CDR2 YFSETQ, per germline. The CDR3 loop is CASSLGLINEQFF. The CDR3 region has the DNA TGCGCCAGCAGCTTGGGTCTGATCAATGAGCAGTTCTTC. Drawing the rest from reference TRBV5-1 and TRBJ2-1, the complete variable domain is KAGVTQTPRYLIKTRGQQVTLSCSPISGHRSVSWYQQTPGQGLQFLFEYFSETQRNKGNFPGRFSGRQFSNSRSEMNVSTLELGDSALYLCASSLGLINEQFFGPGTRLTVL.